These 24 T cell receptor beta chains share one sample of origin, sequenced in a study of regulatory T cells in long-lasting Graves disease. Through Arm-PCR of CDR3 regions and iRepertoire HTBI primers, TCR beta libraries were built. TCRdb re-called the multiplex PCR reads through MiXCR, storing one row per CDR3 protein. Counted here are around 430,000 distinct CDR3 sequences, about 22% occurring once; the ten biggest clones make up 13%. As to time point: persistent/refractory GD, antithyroid drugs over 5 years with positive TRAb. Construction of the TCR library relied on RNA isolated from PBMCs. Sequencing used peripheral blood mononuclear cells (PBMCs), obtained when the disease was refractory, from a patient treated with antithyroid drugs. These receptors were collected from a female donor with Graves disease.

V and J are TRBV30 and TRBJ1-6; 8 bases align to TRBD1. CDR3 length: 12 amino acids. Looked up from germline, CDR1 is GTSNPN and CDR2 is SVGIG (reference sequence). The J segment lost 14 bases and the V segment lost 5 bases, leaving 8 bases of the junction unmatched. Written as DNA, the CDR3 is TGTGCCTGGGGACAGGGTCGTAGAACCCTCCACTTT. This translates into CAWGQGRRTLHF. The full variable domain, in which reference TRBV30 and TRBJ1-6 provide the parts outside the CDR3, is SQTIHQWPATLVQPVGSPLSLECTVEGTSNPNLYWYRQAAGRGLQLLFYSVGIGQISSEVPQNLSASRPQDRQFILSSKKLLLSDSGFYLCAWGQGRRTLHFGNGTRLTVT.

This clonotype showed up just a few times. The chain joins TRBV4-3 to TRBJ2-3, with TRBD2 matching 7 bases. Germline CDR1 LGHNA, CDR2 YSLEER. The CDR3 loop spans 15 amino acids. Germline trimming cut 1 base from V and 6 bases from J; bases unmatched to any gene: 7. CDR3: CASSQGQGGSDTQYF. The CDR3 DNA sequence: TGCGCCAGCAGCCAAGGGCAGGGCGGGAGTGATACGCAGTATTTT.

In this sample, this clonotype turned up many times. This chain uses TRBV20-1 with TRBJ2-5, with 8 bases that match TRBD1. The CDR3 is 13 amino acids. With V trimmed by 6 bases and J by 4 bases, 7 bases remained unmatched. CDR1 and CDR2 from the germline V gene are DFQATT and SNEGSKA (reference sequence). The CDR3 nucleotides are TGCAGTGCCTACGGACAGGGTGCAGAGACCCAGTACTTC. Amino acid sequence: CSAYGQGAETQYF.

This clonotype was seen ten or more times. The chain recombines TRBV2 with TRBJ1-6; 7 bases are shared with TRBD1. CDR1 and CDR2 from the germline V gene are SNHLY and FYNNEI. Trimming took 8 bases from V and 7 from J; bases not matched to a gene: 8. This CDR3 comprises 14 residues. CDR3 amino acids: CASRDSSKNSPLHF. The CDR3 DNA reads as TGTGCCAGCCGGGACAGCTCCAAAAATTCACCCCTCCACTTT.

This chain uses TRBV10-3 with TRBJ2-7; the D call may be TRBD1 or TRBD2 (5 bases each). Germline V CDR1 and CDR2: ENHRY, SYGVKD. The CDR3 runs to 15 residues. Between the trimmed V and J ends, which lost 1 base and 2 bases, there was a span of 12 bases. The CDR3 DNA sequence: TGTGCCATCAGTGAGTTCCGGGACGGAGCCTACGAGCAGTACTTC. Translated: CAISEFRDGAYEQYF.

This clonotype occurred many times. V usage is TRBV6-1 and J usage is TRBJ1-1; a weak D match, TRBD1 (5 bases). Deletions cut 6 bases from V and 1 base from J, with 15 bases between. The CDR3 length is 15 residues. Germline V gene lookup returns CDR1 MNHNS and CDR2 SASEGT. DNA for the CDR3: TGTGCCAGCAGCCGAGGGGAGACGACGAACACTGAAGCTTTCTTT. Residues: CASSRGETTNTEAFF.

The chain carries TRBV30 and TRBJ2-3; D gene ambiguous. Trimming stripped 0 bases from V and 7 bases from J, with 8 bases between. Germline CDR1 GTSNPN, CDR2 SVGIG (reference sequence). The CDR3 covers 12 residues. The CDR3 nucleotides read TGTGCCTGGAGTGTAACTACACATACGCAGTATTTT. Amino acid sequence: CAWSVTTHTQYF.

The chain combines TRBV5-5 with TRBJ1-4, with TRBD1 matching over 9 bases. CDR1 and CDR2 (germline): SGHKS, YYEKEE (reference sequence). The ends lost 4 bases at V and 8 bases at J; junction bases unmatched: 9. The CDR3 is 15 amino acids. CDR3 amino acids: CASSPPGTGREKLFF. CDR3 DNA: TGTGCCAGCAGCCCCCCCGGGACAGGGAGGGAAAAACTGTTTTTT. The complete variable domain, with remaining parts taken from reference TRBV5-5 and TRBJ1-4, reads DAGVTQSPTHLIKTRGQQVTLRCSPISGHKSVSWYQQVLGQGPQFIFQYYEKEERGRGNFPDRFSARQFPNYSSELNVNALLLGDSALYLCASSPPGTGREKLFFGSGTQLSVL.

The V and J genes are TRBV2 and TRBJ1-1; D remains unclear. Germline V CDR1 and CDR2: SNHLY, FYNNEI. Trimming shortened V by 6 bases and J by 10 bases, and 18 bases separated the two germline ends. CDR3 length: 13 residues. Here the CDR3 reads CASSLGSRVGAFF. The DNA of the CDR3 is TGTGCCAGCAGCCTGGGGAGTCGTGTTGGAGCTTTCTTT.

This clonotype was recorded at least ten times. V and J are TRBV6-1 and TRBJ2-7; 8 nucleotides line up with TRBD1. CDR1 and CDR2 from the germline V gene are MNHNS and SASEGT. V shed 1 base, J shed 7 bases, and the junction held 6 bases outside the gene matches. The CDR3 covers 14 residues. CDR3 bases: TGTGCCAGCAGTGAAGGGCAGGGGGCGGGTGAGCAGTACTTC. Its translation: CASSEGQGAGEQYF.

This rearrangement joins TRBV6-1 to TRBJ2-7; D is undetermined. The CDR3 extends over 13 amino acids. V gave up 5 bases and J gave up 4 bases, with 12 bases separating them. Per the germline V gene, CDR1 is MNHNS and CDR2 is SASEGT. Written as DNA, the CDR3 is TGTGCCAGCAGTCACAACCGAGCTTACGAGCAGTACTTC. Translating it yields CASSHNRAYEQYF.

This clonotype was recorded at least ten times. The chain couples TRBV6-1 to TRBJ2-5; D is possibly TRBD1 (6 bases). V gave up 6 bases and J gave up 2 bases, with 16 bases separating them. The CDR3 totals 15 residues. Germline V gene data show CDR1 as MNHNS and CDR2 as SASEGT. This CDR3 reads CASSARGSGQETQYF. The CDR3 nucleotides are TGTGCCAGCAGCGCCAGGGGTTCAGGACAAGAGACCCAGTACTTC.

The rearrangement joins TRBV6-1 to TRBJ1-6; 7 bases line up with TRBD1. The ends lost 8 bases at V and 13 bases at J; junction bases unmatched: 11. The length of the CDR3 is 13 residues. Germline loops: CDR1 MNHNS, CDR2 SASEGT. In DNA form, the CDR3 reads TGTGCCAGCCAGGGTCGGACAGGCTGGCCCCTCCACTTT. Protein sequence: CASQGRTGWPLHF.

This clonotype came up many times. The J gene is TRBJ1-2, the V gene TRBV12-3 or TRBV12-4, with 9 bases matching TRBD1. There are 14 residues in the CDR3. The ends lost 7 bases at V and 7 bases at J; junction bases unmatched: 10. For the CDR3, the DNA is TGTGCCAGCACCCAACGGGACAGGGATGCTGGCTACACCTTC. This translates into CASTQRDRDAGYTF.

A word on this clonotype: The junction departs from germline at one end; a sequencing error may be responsible. V usage is TRBV9 and J usage is TRBJ1-1, with TRBD1 matching 10 bases. Germline V lookup: CDR1 SGDLS, CDR2 YYNGEE. This CDR3 has 15 residues. CDR3 DNA sequence: TGTGCCGGCAGCACTCGGACAGGGGGATACACTGAAGCTTTCTTT. As protein: CAGSTRTGGYTEAFF.

The chain uses TRBV6-1 and TRBJ2-4; D is uncertain. The CDR3 has 14 residues. V lost 10 bases and J lost 4, with 17 bases in between. Germline CDR1 reads MNHNS; CDR2 reads SASEGT. CDR3 residues: CATLAREVKNIQYF. The CDR3 DNA sequence: TGTGCCACCCTCGCAAGGGAAGTGAAAAACATTCAGTACTTC.

In its sample, this clonotype was seen a few times. This chain connects TRBV20-1 to TRBJ2-7; 12 bases agree with TRBD2. Germline lookup yields CDR1 DFQATT and CDR2 SNEGSKA (reference sequence). Trimming removed 0 bases from V and 6 bases from J; junction bases left unmatched: 0. This CDR3 is built from 13 residues. The CDR3 reads CSAREGLAGEQYF. The CDR3 nucleotides read TGCAGTGCTAGAGAGGGACTAGCGGGCGAGCAGTACTTC.

This clonotype was picked up many times. V is TRBV6-5 and J is TRBJ1-1, with D unresolved. With 2 bases removed from V and 8 bases from J, the gap between germline ends came to 18 bases. Germline V lookup: CDR1 MNHEY, CDR2 SVGAGI. The CDR3 is 15 residues long. In DNA, the CDR3 is TGTGCCAGCAGTTACCGATTAGTAGGACGAAAAGAAGCTTTCTTT. It is translated as CASSYRLVGRKEAFF.

The chain combines TRBV30 with TRBJ1-1; TRBD1 matches at 8 bases. CDR3 length equals 13 residues. Germline V CDR1 and CDR2: GTSNPN, SVGIG (reference sequence). CDR3 coding DNA: TGTGCGGTGGACAGGGAGATTAACACTGAAGCTTTCTTT. The encoded protein is CAVDREINTEAFF.

J is TRBJ1-1 and V is TRBV20-1, with TRBD1 matching over 11 bases. After removal of 1 base from V and 4 bases from J, the junction contained 11 bases not matched to a gene. Germline CDR1 DFQATT, CDR2 SNEGSKA (reference sequence). The CDR3 totals 17 residues. The CDR3 here is CSARAPRDRGSGTEAFF. CDR3 sequence (DNA): TGCAGTGCTAGAGCGCCCCGGGACAGGGGGAGCGGCACTGAAGCTTTCTTT.

This clonotype was counted ten times or more. This rearrangement joins TRBV29-1 to TRBJ1-4, with TRBD1 identical over 7 bases. Germline-derived CDR1 and CDR2 are SQVTM and ANQGSEA. The CDR3 extends over 14 amino acids. The junction had 13 bases not matched to a gene; V was cut back by 7 bases and J by 8 bases. In DNA form, the CDR3 reads TGCAGCGCTTCTCAGGGGGACAATAAGGAAAAACTGTTTTTT. It yields the protein CSASQGDNKEKLFF. Together with reference TRBV29-1 and TRBJ1-4, the CDR3 gives the full variable domain: SAVISQKPSRDICQRGTSLTIQCQVDSQVTMMFWYRQQPGQSLTLIATANQGSEATYESGFVIDKFPISRPNLTFSTLTVSNMSPEDSSIYLCSASQGDNKEKLFFGSGTQLSVL.

This clonotype occurred a few times. This chain's CDR3 is CSVDSDLNTEAFF. DNA of the CDR3: TGCAGCGTTGACTCGGACCTTAACACTGAAGCTTTCTTT. The V and J genes are TRBV29-1 and TRBJ1-1; no reliable D call. The CDR3 extends over 13 amino acids. Deletions cut 3 bases from V and 2 bases from J, with 10 bases between. CDR1 and CDR2 from the germline V gene are SQVTM and ANQGSEA. Full variable domain (missing parts from reference TRBV29-1 and TRBJ1-1): SAVISQKPSRDICQRGTSLTIQCQVDSQVTMMFWYRQQPGQSLTLIATANQGSEATYESGFVIDKFPISRPNLTFSTLTVSNMSPEDSSIYLCSVDSDLNTEAFFGQGTRLTVV.

This clonotype was seen at least ten times. The V call is TRBV7-2, the J call TRBJ1-2, with D possibly matching TRBD1 (6 bases). Trimming took 4 bases from V and 4 from J, leaving 22 bases between them. This CDR3 contains 17 residues. Germline CDR1 and CDR2: SGHTA and FQGNSA. CDR3 in DNA: TGTGCCAGCAGCTCGGCCCTTAGGGGGACACTATCCTATGGCTACACCTTC. Amino acid sequence: CASSSALRGTLSYGYTF.

With respect to this clonotype: The junction departs from the called germline gene at one end, perhaps through a read error. The chain uses TRBV7-7 and TRBJ2-7, with D hard to call. The CDR3 loop spans 12 amino acids. Germline V gene sequence: CDR1 SSHAT, CDR2 FNYEAQ (reference sequence). The CDR3 DNA is TGTGCTAGCAGCTTAAGGCATCTCGGAACCGCTTTC. It encodes CASSLRHLGTAF.